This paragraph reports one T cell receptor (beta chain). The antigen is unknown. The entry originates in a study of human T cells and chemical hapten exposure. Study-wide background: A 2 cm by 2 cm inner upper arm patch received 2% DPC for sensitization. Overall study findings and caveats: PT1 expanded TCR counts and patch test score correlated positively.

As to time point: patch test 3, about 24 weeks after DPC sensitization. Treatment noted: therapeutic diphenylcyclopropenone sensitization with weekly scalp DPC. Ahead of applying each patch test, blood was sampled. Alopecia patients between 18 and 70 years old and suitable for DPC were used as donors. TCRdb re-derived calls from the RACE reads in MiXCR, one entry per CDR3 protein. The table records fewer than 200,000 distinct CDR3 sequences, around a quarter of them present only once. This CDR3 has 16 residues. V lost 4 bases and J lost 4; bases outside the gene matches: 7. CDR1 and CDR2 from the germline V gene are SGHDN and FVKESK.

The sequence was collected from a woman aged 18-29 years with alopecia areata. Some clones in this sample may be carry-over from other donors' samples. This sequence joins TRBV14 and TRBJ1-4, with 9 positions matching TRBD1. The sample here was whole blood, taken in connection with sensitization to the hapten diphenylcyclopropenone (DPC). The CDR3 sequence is CASSRSGQGINEKLFF. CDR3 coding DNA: TGTGCCAGCAGCCGTTCCGGACAGGGGATTAATGAAAAACTGTTTTTT.